Sequencing of this T cell receptor (beta chain) was carried out in a study of neurological immune-mediated disorders. With 10-nucleotide random UMIs included, cDNA was synthesized by 5'RACE. TCRdb itself ran the 5' RACE reads through MiXCR, one entry per CDR3 protein. Among 65,000 to 80,000 distinct CDR3 sequences listed, 17% were seen once. This clonotype was observed at least ten times. Its specificity is unknown. The unsorted libraries originated from 2 million PBMCs that had been stored at -80 C. Study-level points and caveats: TCR clonal expansion peaked in HTLV-1-associated myelopathy patients and was lowest in multiple sclerosis patients.

The receptor comes from a woman in her thirties or forties in good health. Material for sequencing was PBMCs.

CDR3 bases: TGTGCCAGCAGCCCCACTAGCGGGGGGGCCGGCGGAGAGACCCAGTACTTC. It specifies CASSPTSGGAGGETQYF. The chain is built from TRBV9 and TRBJ2-5; 13 nucleotides align to TRBD2. V dropped 4 bases and J dropped 4; count of bases not matched to a gene: 10. CDR3 length equals 17 residues. Germline values: CDR1 SGDLS, CDR2 YYNGEE.